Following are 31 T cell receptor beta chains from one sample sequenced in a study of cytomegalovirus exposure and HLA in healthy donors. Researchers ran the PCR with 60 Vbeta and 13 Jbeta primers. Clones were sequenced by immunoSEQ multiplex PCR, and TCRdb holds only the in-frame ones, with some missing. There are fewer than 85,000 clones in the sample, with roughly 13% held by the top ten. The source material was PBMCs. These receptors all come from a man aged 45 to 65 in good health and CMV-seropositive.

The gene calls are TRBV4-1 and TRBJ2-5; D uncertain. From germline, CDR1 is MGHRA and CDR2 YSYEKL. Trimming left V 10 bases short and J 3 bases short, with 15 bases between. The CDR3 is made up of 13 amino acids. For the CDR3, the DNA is TGCGCCAACAACCAATTAGTGAAAGAGACCCAGTACTTC. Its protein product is CANNQLVKETQYF.

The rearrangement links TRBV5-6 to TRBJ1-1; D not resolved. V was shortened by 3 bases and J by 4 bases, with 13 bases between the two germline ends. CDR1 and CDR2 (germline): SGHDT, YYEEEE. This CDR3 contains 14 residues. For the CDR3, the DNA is TGTGCCAGCAGCTGGAGGGCCGCAGGCACTGAAGCTTTCTTT. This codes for CASSWRAAGTEAFF.

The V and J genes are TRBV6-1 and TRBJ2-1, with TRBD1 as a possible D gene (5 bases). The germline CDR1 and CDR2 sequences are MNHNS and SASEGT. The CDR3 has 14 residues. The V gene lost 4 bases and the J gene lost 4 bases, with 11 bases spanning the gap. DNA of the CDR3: TGTGCCAGCAGTGCCGACAGCCTATACAATGAGCAGTTCTTC. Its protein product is CASSADSLYNEQFF.

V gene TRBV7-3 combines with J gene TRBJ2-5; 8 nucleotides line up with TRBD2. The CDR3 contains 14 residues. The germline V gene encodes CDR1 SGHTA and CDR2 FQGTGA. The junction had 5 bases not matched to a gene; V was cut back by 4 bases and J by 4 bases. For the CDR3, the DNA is TGTGCCAGCAGCTGGGGCGGGGGGCCAGAGACCCAGTACTTC. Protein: CASSWGGGPETQYF.

CDR3 sequence: CASRGLLTDTQYF. DNA of the CDR3: TGTGCCAGCAGAGGACTACTAACAGATACGCAGTATTTT. The chain couples TRBV13 to TRBJ2-3, with D possibly matching TRBD2 (6 bases). Germline CDR1 and CDR2: PRHDT and FYEKMQ (reference sequence). This CDR3 has 13 residues. V was clipped by 6 bases and J by 3 bases, with 10 bases between them.

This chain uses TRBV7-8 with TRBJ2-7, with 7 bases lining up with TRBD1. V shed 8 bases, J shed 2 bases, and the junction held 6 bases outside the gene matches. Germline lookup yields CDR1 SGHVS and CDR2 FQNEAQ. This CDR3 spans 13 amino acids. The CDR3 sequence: CASAVQGTYEQYV. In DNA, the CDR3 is TGTGCCAGCGCAGTACAGGGGACCTACGAGCAGTACGTC.

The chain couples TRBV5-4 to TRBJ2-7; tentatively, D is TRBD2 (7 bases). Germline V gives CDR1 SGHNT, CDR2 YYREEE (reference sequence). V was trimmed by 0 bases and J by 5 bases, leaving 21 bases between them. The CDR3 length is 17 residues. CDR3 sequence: CASSLGGPDSGANEQYF. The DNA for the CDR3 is TGTGCCAGCAGCTTGGGAGGACCGGACAGCGGGGCCAACGAGCAGTACTTC.

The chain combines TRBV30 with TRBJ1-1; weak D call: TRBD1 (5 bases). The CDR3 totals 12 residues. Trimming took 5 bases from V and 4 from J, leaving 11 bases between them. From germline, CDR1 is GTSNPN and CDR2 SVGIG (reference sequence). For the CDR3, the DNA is TGTGCCTGGGGGCACGGGGGCACTGAAGCTTTCTTT. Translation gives CAWGHGGTEAFF.

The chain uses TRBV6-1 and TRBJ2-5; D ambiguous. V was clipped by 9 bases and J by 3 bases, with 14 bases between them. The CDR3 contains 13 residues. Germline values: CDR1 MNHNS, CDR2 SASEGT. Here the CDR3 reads CASSDVAEETQYF. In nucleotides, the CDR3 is TGTGCCAGTTCAGACGTGGCGGAAGAGACCCAGTACTTC.

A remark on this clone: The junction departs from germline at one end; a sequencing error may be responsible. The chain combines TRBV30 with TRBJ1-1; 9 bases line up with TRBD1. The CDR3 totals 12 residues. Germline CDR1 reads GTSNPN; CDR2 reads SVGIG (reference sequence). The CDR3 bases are TGTGCCTGGGACAGGGGGAACGCTGAAGCTTTCTTT. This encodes CAWDRGNAEAFF.

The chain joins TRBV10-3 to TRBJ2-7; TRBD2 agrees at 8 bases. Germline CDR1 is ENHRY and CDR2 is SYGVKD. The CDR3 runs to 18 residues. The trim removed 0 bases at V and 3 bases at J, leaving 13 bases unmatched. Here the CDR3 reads CAISESYPWTSSFYEQYF. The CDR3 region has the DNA TGTGCCATCAGTGAGTCATACCCCTGGACTAGCAGCTTCTACGAGCAGTACTTC.

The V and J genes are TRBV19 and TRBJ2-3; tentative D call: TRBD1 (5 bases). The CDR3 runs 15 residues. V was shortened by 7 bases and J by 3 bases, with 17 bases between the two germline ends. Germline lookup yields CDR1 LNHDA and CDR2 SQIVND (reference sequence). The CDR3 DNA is TGTGCCAGTACGGAGACAGCCTATTTTACAGATACGCAGTATTTT. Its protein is CASTETAYFTDTQYF.

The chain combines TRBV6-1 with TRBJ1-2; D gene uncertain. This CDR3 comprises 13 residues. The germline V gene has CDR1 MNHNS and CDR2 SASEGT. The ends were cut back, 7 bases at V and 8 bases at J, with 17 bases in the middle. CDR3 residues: CASTYPRTPGYTF. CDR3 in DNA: TGTGCCAGCACCTATCCGAGAACGCCCGGCTACACCTTC.

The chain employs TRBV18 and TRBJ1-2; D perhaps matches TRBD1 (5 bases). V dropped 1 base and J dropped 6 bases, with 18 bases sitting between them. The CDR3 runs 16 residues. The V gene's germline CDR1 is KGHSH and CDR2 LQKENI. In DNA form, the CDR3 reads TGTGCCAGCTCACCACTTGACAGAGCCGGGGGTGATGGCTACACCTTC. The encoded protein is CASSPLDRAGGDGYTF.

CDR3 protein: CASSVTGSFSGNTIYF. The CDR3 nucleotides read TGTGCCAGCAGTGTGACAGGGTCCTTCTCTGGAAACACCATATATTTT. The gene calls are TRBV6-1 and TRBJ1-3, with TRBD1 identical over 7 bases. The CDR3 length is 16 residues. The V gene's germline CDR1 is MNHNS and CDR2 SASEGT. The V gene end was trimmed by 4 bases and the J gene end by 0 bases; junction bases not matched to a gene: 6.

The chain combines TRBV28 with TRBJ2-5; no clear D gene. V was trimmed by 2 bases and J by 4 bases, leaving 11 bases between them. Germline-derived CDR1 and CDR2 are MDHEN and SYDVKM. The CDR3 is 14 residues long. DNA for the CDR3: TGTGCCAGCAGTTTAGCGGAATCACGAGAGACCCAGTACTTC. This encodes CASSLAESRETQYF. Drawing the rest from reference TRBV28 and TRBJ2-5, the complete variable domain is DVKVTQSSRYLVKRTGEKVFLECVQDMDHENMFWYRQDPGLGLRLIYFSYDVKMKEKGDIPEGYSVSREKKERFSLILESASTNQTSMYLCASSLAESRETQYFGPGTRLLVL.

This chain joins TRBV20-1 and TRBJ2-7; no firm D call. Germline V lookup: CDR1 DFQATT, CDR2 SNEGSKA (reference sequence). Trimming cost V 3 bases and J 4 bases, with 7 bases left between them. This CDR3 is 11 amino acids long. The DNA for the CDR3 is TGCAGTGCTAGCCCGGTTTACGAGCAGTACTTC. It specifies CSASPVYEQYF.

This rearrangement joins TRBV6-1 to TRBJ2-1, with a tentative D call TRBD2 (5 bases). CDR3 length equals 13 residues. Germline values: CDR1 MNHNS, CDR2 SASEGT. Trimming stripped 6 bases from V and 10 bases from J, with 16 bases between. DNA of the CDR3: TGTGCCAGCAGATTGACTATTCCCGGGGAGCAGTTCTTC. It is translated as CASRLTIPGEQFF.

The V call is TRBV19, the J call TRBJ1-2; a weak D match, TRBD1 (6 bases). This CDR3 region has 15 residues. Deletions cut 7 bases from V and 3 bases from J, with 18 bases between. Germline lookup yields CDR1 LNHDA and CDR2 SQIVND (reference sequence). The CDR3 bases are TGTGCCAGTATCGCCGGGACACTATCTTACTATGGCTACACCTTC. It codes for CASIAGTLSYYGYTF. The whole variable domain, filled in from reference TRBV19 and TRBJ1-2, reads DGGITQSPKYLFRKEGQNVTLSCEQNLNHDAMYWYRQDPGQGLRLIYYSQIVNDFQKGDIAEGYSVSREKKESFPLTVTSAQKNPTAFYLCASIAGTLSYYGYTFGSGTRLTVV.

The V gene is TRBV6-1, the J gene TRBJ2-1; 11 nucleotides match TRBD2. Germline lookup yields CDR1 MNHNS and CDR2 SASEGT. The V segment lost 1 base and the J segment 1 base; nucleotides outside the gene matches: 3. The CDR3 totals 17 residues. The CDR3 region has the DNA TGTGCCAGCAGTGAAGTGGGACTAGCGGATTCCTACAATGAGCAGTTCTTC. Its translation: CASSEVGLADSYNEQFF.

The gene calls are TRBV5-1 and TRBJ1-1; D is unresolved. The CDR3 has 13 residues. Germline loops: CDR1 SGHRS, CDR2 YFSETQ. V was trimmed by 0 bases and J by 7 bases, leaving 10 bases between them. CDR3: CASSLDVGGEAFF. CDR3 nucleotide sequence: TGCGCCAGCAGCTTGGACGTTGGCGGTGAAGCTTTCTTT.

The CDR3 DNA sequence: TGTGCCAGTAGAGGGCGGGAGCGTCTGTACAATGAGCAGTTCTTC. It specifies CASRGRERLYNEQFF. The genes are TRBV19 and TRBJ2-1; 7 bases line up with TRBD2. V was pared by 6 bases and J by 4 bases, with 9 bases of the junction left unmatched. CDR3 length: 15 amino acids. Germline V gene lookup returns CDR1 LNHDA and CDR2 SQIVND (reference sequence).

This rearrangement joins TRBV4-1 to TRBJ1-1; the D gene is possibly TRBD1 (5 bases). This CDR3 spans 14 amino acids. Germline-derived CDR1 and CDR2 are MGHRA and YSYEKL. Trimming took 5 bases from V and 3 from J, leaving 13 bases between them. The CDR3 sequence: CASSAGRGDTEAFF. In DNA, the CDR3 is TGCGCCAGCAGCGCCGGCCGGGGGGACACTGAAGCTTTCTTT.

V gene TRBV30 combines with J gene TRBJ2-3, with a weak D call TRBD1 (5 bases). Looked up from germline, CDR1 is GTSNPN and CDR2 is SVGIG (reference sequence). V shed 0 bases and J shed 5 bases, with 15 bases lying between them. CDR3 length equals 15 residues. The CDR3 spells CAWSVRLLGQDTQYF. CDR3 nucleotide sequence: TGTGCCTGGAGTGTGCGACTCCTCGGACAAGATACGCAGTATTTT. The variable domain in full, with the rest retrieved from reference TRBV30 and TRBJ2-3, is SQTIHQWPATLVQPVGSPLSLECTVEGTSNPNLYWYRQAAGRGLQLLFYSVGIGQISSEVPQNLSASRPQDRQFILSSKKLLLSDSGFYLCAWSVRLLGQDTQYFGPGTRLTVL.

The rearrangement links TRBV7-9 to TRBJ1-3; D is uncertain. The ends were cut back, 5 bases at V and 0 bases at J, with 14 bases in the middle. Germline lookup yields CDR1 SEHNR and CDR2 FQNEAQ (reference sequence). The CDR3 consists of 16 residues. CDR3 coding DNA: TGTGCCAGCAGCCGATACACACGGGGCTCTGGAAACACCATATATTTT. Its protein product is CASSRYTRGSGNTIYF.

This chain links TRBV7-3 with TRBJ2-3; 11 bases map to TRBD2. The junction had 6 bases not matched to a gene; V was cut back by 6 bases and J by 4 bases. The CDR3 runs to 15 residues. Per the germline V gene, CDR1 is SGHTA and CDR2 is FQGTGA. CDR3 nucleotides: TGTGCCAGCAGGCCGACTAGCGGGGAAGCAGATACGCAGTATTTT. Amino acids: CASRPTSGEADTQYF.

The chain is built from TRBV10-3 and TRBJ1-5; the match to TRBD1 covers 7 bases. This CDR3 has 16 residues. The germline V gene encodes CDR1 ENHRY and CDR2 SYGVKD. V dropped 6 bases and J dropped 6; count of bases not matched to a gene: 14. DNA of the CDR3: TGTGCCATCAGCGACCAAGGGCGACAGGGCTCTCAGCCCCAGCATTTT. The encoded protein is CAISDQGRQGSQPQHF.

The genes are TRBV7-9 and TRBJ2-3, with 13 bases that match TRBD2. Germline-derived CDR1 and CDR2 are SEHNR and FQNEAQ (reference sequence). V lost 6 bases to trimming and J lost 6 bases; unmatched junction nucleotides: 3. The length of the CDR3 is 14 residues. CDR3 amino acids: CASRLAGGMDTQYF. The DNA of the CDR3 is TGTGCCAGCAGACTAGCGGGGGGGATGGATACGCAGTATTTT.

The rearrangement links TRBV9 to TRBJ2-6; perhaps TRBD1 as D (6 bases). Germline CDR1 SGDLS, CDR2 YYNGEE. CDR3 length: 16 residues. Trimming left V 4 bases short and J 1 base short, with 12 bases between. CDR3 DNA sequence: TGTGCCAGCAGCTCATACAGGGAATCTGGGGCCAACGTCCTGACTTTC. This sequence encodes CASSSYRESGANVLTF.

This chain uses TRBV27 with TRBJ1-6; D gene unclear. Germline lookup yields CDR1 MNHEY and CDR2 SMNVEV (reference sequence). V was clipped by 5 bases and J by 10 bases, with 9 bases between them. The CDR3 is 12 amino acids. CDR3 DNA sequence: TGTGCCAGCAGTAAGAACCGGTCACCCCTCCACTTT. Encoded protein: CASSKNRSPLHF.

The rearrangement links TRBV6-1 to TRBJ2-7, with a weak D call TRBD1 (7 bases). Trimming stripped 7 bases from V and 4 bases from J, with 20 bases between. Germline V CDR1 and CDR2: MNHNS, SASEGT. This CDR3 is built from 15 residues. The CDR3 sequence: CASTEQEQGGYEQYV. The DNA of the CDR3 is TGTGCCAGCACCGAACAGGAGCAGGGGGGTTACGAGCAGTACGTC.